This entry lists 4 T cell receptor beta chains sequenced from one sample in a study of blood T cells in healthy people across ages. It was with a sample-barcoded 5' primer and a J-beta primer mix that a second PCR of about 7 to 12 cycles was run. Each CDR3 protein is one row after TCRdb ran MiXCR on the 5' RACE reads. The sample records around 2 million distinct CDR3 sequences, 30% to 40% being singletons. Source material: blood. Receptors originate from a human donor in good health.

This clonotype was counted only a few times. The chain joins TRBV29-1 to TRBJ1-2; a possible D gene is TRBD1 (6 bases). Trimming took 1 base from V and 7 from J, leaving 10 bases between them. CDR3 size: 12 residues. In germline, CDR1 is SQVTM, CDR2 ANQGSEA. The CDR3 spells CSVEGGLGGYTF. DNA for the CDR3: TGCAGCGTTGAAGGGGGGCTAGGTGGCTACACCTTC. Combining the CDR3 with reference TRBV29-1 and TRBJ1-2 gives the whole variable domain SAVISQKPSRDICQRGTSLTIQCQVDSQVTMMFWYRQQPGQSLTLIATANQGSEATYESGFVIDKFPISRPNLTFSTLTVSNMSPEDSSIYLCSVEGGLGGYTFGSGTRLTVV.

The CDR3 DNA sequence: TGCAGTGCTGGAGGGCTTGGCGGTAATGAAAAACTGTTTTTT. Translation gives CSAGGLGGNEKLFF. This chain joins TRBV20-1 and TRBJ1-4; no firm D call. V was cut by 5 bases and J by 4 bases, with 14 bases left in between. The CDR3 runs 14 residues. Germline V gives CDR1 DFQATT, CDR2 SNEGSKA (reference sequence).

CDR3 bases: TGTGCCAGCAGGCAGGGGGCCTTGTATGGCTACACCTTC. Translating gives CASRQGALYGYTF. The chain combines TRBV27 with TRBJ1-2, with 8 bases matching TRBD1. J gave up 5 bases and V 6 bases, and 5 bases lay outside the gene matches. Germline CDR1 and CDR2: MNHEY and SMNVEV (reference sequence). The CDR3 sequence is 13 residues long.

This chain joins TRBV4-1 and TRBJ2-1; maybe TRBD2 (6 bases). Trimming took off 3 bases at V and 4 bases at J, with 16 bases between the two ends. Germline CDR1 and CDR2: MGHRA and YSYEKL. This CDR3 is built from 16 residues. The chain's CDR3 is CASSHLGGPRYNEQFF. CDR3 nucleotides: TGCGCCAGCAGCCATCTGGGGGGACCTAGATACAATGAGCAGTTCTTC.